Below are 23 T cell receptor beta chains sequenced from a single sample in a study of blood T cell repertoires in COVID-19. The repertoire was sequenced with immunoSEQ multiplex PCR; TCRdb's copy has only in-frame clones and lacks some. The sample includes approximately 300,000 clones, 90% of them seen just once. Sequenced: peripheral blood. The receptors come from a middle-aged woman with COVID-19, enrolled during active disease.

A word on this clone: Other DNA sequences in the sample encode the same CDR3. The rearrangement joins TRBV6-2 or TRBV6-3 to TRBJ1-5; D is perhaps TRBD1 (6 bases). The CDR3 consists of 15 residues. The V end lost 2 bases, the J end lost 7 bases, and 15 bases lay between the germline ends. CDR1 is MNHEY, CDR2 SVGEGT, per germline. The CDR3 is CASSYAQGEGQPQHF. CDR3 DNA sequence: TGTGCCAGCAGTTACGCACAGGGTGAAGGCCAGCCCCAGCATTTT.

In this sample, this clone turned up once. The chain employs TRBV7-3 and TRBJ2-3; D perhaps matches TRBD1 (5 bases). Trimming removed 5 bases at V and 6 bases at J, with 18 bases between. The CDR3 is made up of 15 amino acids. CDR1 is SGHTA, CDR2 FQGTGA, per germline. The CDR3 DNA reads TGTGCCAGCAGCCCGCAGTCCAAAGGGGTCGATACGCAGTATTTT. Its translation: CASSPQSKGVDTQYF.

J is TRBJ1-1 and V is TRBV19; 7 nucleotides agree with TRBD1. V was clipped by 6 bases and J by 5 bases; unmatched bases: 9. CDR3 length equals 14 residues. Germline CDR1 LNHDA, CDR2 SQIVND (reference sequence). The CDR3 region is CASRKIPGGTEAFF. In nucleotides, the CDR3 is TGTGCCAGTAGAAAGATTCCAGGGGGGACTGAAGCTTTCTTT.

The chain joins TRBV9 to TRBJ2-5; a weak D match, TRBD1 (5 bases). Per the germline V gene, CDR1 is SGDLS and CDR2 is YYNGEE. CDR3 length equals 15 residues. Between the trimmed V and J ends, which lost 0 bases and 1 base, there was a span of 10 bases. The CDR3 region is CASSVASDTQETQYF. CDR3 sequence (DNA): TGTGCCAGCAGCGTAGCTTCGGACACCCAAGAGACCCAGTACTTC.

V and J are TRBV6-5 and TRBJ1-2, with D perhaps matching TRBD1 (5 bases). The germline V gene has CDR1 MNHEY and CDR2 SVGAGI. The CDR3 length is 16 residues. V lost 3 bases and J 4 bases, leaving 18 bases between the germline ends. The CDR3 bases are TGTGCCAGCAGTTATTCTCCCCGTAGGACAAGCTATGGCTACACCTTC. It codes for CASSYSPRRTSYGYTF.

A single count supports this clone. The J gene is TRBJ2-2, the V gene TRBV2; TRBD2 aligns across 12 bases. Germline V gene lookup returns CDR1 SNHLY and CDR2 FYNNEI. The CDR3 loop spans 15 amino acids. The V segment lost 5 bases and the J segment 5 bases; nucleotides outside the gene matches: 3. CDR3 sequence: CASSSSGRATGELFF. For the CDR3, the DNA is TGTGCCAGCAGTTCTAGCGGGAGGGCGACCGGGGAGCTGTTTTTT. Together with reference TRBV2 and TRBJ2-2, the CDR3 gives the full variable domain: EPEVTQTPSHQVTQMGQEVILRCVPISNHLYFYWYRQILGQKVEFLVSFYNNEISEKSEIFDDQFSVERPDGSNFTLKIRSTKLEDSAMYFCASSSSGRATGELFFGEGSRLTVL.

This chain uses TRBV24-1 with TRBJ2-5; the D is unclear. The CDR3 spans 13 residues. Between the trimmed V and J ends, which lost 4 bases and 13 bases, there was a span of 18 bases. Germline V gene data show CDR1 as KGHDR and CDR2 as SFDVKD. CDR3 amino acids: CATSEAVATVRYF. The CDR3 nucleotides read TGTGCCACCAGTGAGGCTGTCGCCACAGTTCGGTACTTC.

The CDR3 sequence is CASSFGLAGGPSTDTQYF. The CDR3, as DNA: TGCGCCAGCAGCTTCGGGCTAGCGGGAGGGCCCAGCACAGATACGCAGTATTTT. The chain carries TRBV5-1 and TRBJ2-3, with 12 positions matching TRBD2. CDR1 and CDR2 (germline): SGHRS, YFSETQ. The V segment lost 2 bases and the J segment 0 bases; nucleotides outside the gene matches: 7. CDR3 length: 18 amino acids.

The rearrangement joins TRBV28 to TRBJ1-1, with TRBD1 matching 7 bases. The CDR3 extends over 12 amino acids. Per the germline V gene, CDR1 is MDHEN and CDR2 is SYDVKM. After removal of 7 bases from V and 11 bases from J, the junction contained 10 bases not matched to a gene. The CDR3 here is CASNSGTVQAFF. The CDR3 DNA is TGTGCCAGCAATTCCGGGACAGTCCAGGCTTTCTTT.

The V call is TRBV6-5, the J call TRBJ1-6; D remains unclear. The V gene's germline CDR1 is MNHEY and CDR2 SVGAGI. The CDR3 sequence is 14 residues long. V lost 7 bases and J 10 bases, leaving 17 bases between the germline ends. The CDR3 DNA reads as TGTGCCAGCACGGTGGAGGCGGACGAATCACCCCTCCACTTT. Translation: CASTVEADESPLHF.

The chain links TRBV7-3 to TRBJ2-3; 7 bases are shared with TRBD1. The V and J ends lost 4 bases and 5 bases, in that order; junction bases with no gene match: 6. The length of the CDR3 is 14 residues. CDR1 is SGHTA and CDR2 is FQGTGA in the germline V gene. CDR3 residues: CASSSRQGGDTQYF. The CDR3 region has the DNA TGTGCCAGCAGCTCGCGACAGGGTGGAGATACGCAGTATTTT.

The chain employs TRBV5-1 and TRBJ2-7, with 9 bases identical to TRBD1. Germline CDR1 reads SGHRS; CDR2 reads YFSETQ. Trimming at V came to 3 bases and at J to 2 bases, leaving 6 bases not matched to a gene. This CDR3 spans 15 amino acids. Here the CDR3 DNA reads TGCGCCAGCAGCTCCGGGACAGGGAACACCTACGAGCAGTACTTC. Amino acids: CASSSGTGNTYEQYF.

The rearrangement links TRBV5-1 to TRBJ2-3; 7 bases map to TRBD2. This CDR3 region has 17 residues. With V trimmed by 0 bases and J by 0 bases, 7 bases remained unmatched. Germline V gene sequence: CDR1 SGHRS, CDR2 YFSETQ. CDR3 region: CASSLALAGVSTDTQYF. The CDR3 DNA sequence: TGCGCCAGCAGCTTGGCCCTTGCGGGAGTAAGCACAGATACGCAGTATTTT.

V usage is TRBV19 and J usage is TRBJ1-3; D unclear. Looked up from germline, CDR1 is LNHDA and CDR2 is SQIVND (reference sequence). V was clipped by 1 base and J by 2 bases, with 21 bases between them. CDR3 length equals 19 residues. The CDR3 reads CASSIALGGERPPGNTIYF. The CDR3 DNA reads TGTGCCAGTAGTATAGCTCTCGGCGGGGAGAGGCCTCCTGGAAACACCATATATTTT. Combining the CDR3 with reference TRBV19 and TRBJ1-3 gives the whole variable domain DGGITQSPKYLFRKEGQNVTLSCEQNLNHDAMYWYRQDPGQGLRLIYYSQIVNDFQKGDIAEGYSVSREKKESFPLTVTSAQKNPTAFYLCASSIALGGERPPGNTIYFGEGSWLTVV.

With regard to this clone: Germline and junction disagree at one end, which may indicate a read error. The V gene is TRBV3-1 (or the pseudogene TRBV3-2), the J gene TRBJ1-3; D is ambiguous. Germline V lookup: CDR1 LGHDT, CDR2 YNNKEL (reference sequence). CDR3 length equals 14 residues. CDR3 sequence (DNA): TGTGCCAGCAGCCCAAGGACTGGTGGAAGCACCATATATTTT. It codes for CASSPRTGGSTIYF.

The chain is built from TRBV7-9 and TRBJ1-4; D remains unclear. V lost 8 bases and J 2 bases, leaving 6 bases between the germline ends. The germline gives CDR1 SEHNR, CDR2 FQNEAQ (reference sequence). The CDR3 has 12 residues. CDR3 bases: TGTGCCAGCGTGCGGACTAATGAAAAACTGTTTTTT. Translating it yields CASVRTNEKLFF.

The chain employs TRBV6-2 or TRBV6-3 and TRBJ1-2; 7 bases line up with TRBD1. V was pared by 2 bases and J by 0 bases, with 3 bases of the junction left unmatched. This CDR3 is built from 15 residues. CDR1 and CDR2 (germline): MNHEY, SVGEGT. CDR3 sequence (DNA): TGTGCCAGCAGTTACGGGGACAGCTCTAACTATGGCTACACCTTC. Translation gives CASSYGDSSNYGYTF.

The J gene is TRBJ1-3, the V gene TRBV19; 8 nucleotides agree with TRBD1. The J segment lost 8 bases and the V segment lost 6 bases, leaving 6 bases of the junction unmatched. This CDR3 comprises 13 residues. From germline, CDR1 is LNHDA and CDR2 SQIVND (reference sequence). CDR3 protein: CASRKTDRDTIYF. In DNA, the CDR3 is TGTGCCAGTAGGAAAACGGACAGGGACACCATATATTTT.

This chain links TRBV7-9 with TRBJ1-6, with TRBD1 matching over 7 bases. Germline CDR1 reads SEHNR; CDR2 reads FQNEAQ (reference sequence). The CDR3 covers 16 residues. The trim removed 5 bases at V and 7 bases at J, leaving 11 bases unmatched. CDR3: CASSPPGRQGNSPLHF. CDR3 coding DNA: TGTGCCAGCAGCCCCCCGGGTCGACAGGGAAATTCACCCCTCCACTTT.

The chain has TRBV6-2 or TRBV6-3 and TRBJ1-5; D is unresolved. This CDR3 spans 15 amino acids. Germline CDR1 and CDR2: MNHEY and SVGEGT. The V gene lost 0 bases and the J gene lost 2 bases, with 8 bases spanning the gap. CDR3 amino acids: CASSYSGSGNQPQHF. CDR3 nucleotide sequence: TGTGCCAGCAGTTACTCGGGCTCGGGCAATCAGCCCCAGCATTTT.

The gene calls are TRBV5-5 and TRBJ1-5; TRBD1 agrees at 7 bases. The CDR3 has 16 residues. Trimming at V came to 4 bases and at J to 5 bases, leaving 12 bases not matched to a gene. CDR1 is SGHKS and CDR2 is YYEKEE in the germline V gene (reference sequence). CDR3 sequence reads: CASSVRTGVLYQPQHF. Written as DNA, the CDR3 is TGTGCCAGCAGCGTTAGGACAGGCGTCCTTTATCAGCCCCAGCATTTT.

The chain joins TRBV6-4 to TRBJ2-3; 9 nucleotides line up with TRBD1. Germline-derived CDR1 and CDR2 are MRHNA and SNTAGT. This CDR3 has 15 residues. Germline trimming cut 0 bases from V and 6 bases from J; bases unmatched to any gene: 4. CDR3 sequence: CASSDSDRGSDTQYF. In nucleotides, the CDR3 is TGTGCCAGCAGTGACTCGGACAGGGGCTCCGATACGCAGTATTTT.

The J gene is TRBJ1-2, the V gene TRBV5-1; D unresolved. Germline V lookup: CDR1 SGHRS, CDR2 YFSETQ. V lost 3 bases, J lost 3 bases, and 12 bases lay in between. This CDR3 is 14 amino acids long. CDR3 DNA sequence: TGCGCCAGCAGCTCGGATGGAGGAGACTATGGCTACACCTTC. This sequence encodes CASSSDGGDYGYTF.